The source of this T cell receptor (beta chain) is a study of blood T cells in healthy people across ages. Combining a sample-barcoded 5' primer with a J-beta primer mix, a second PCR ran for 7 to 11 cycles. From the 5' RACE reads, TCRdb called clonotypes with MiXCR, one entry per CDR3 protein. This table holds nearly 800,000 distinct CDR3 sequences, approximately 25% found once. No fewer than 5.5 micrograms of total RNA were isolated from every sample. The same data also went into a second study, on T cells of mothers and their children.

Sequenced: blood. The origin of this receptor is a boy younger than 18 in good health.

The CDR3 loop reads CASDYYNEQFF. The CDR3 DNA sequence: TGTGCCAGTGACTACTACAATGAGCAGTTCTTC. This chain connects TRBV2 to TRBJ2-1; the D gene is possibly TRBD2 (5 bases). The CDR3 totals 11 residues. The V gene lost 9 bases and the J gene lost 3 bases, with 6 bases spanning the gap. Germline V lookup: CDR1 SNHLY, CDR2 FYNNEI. The variable domain in full, completed from reference TRBV2 and TRBJ2-1, reads EPEVTQTPSHQVTQMGQEVILRCVPISNHLYFYWYRQILGQKVEFLVSFYNNEISEKSEIFDDQFSVERPDGSNFTLKIRSTKLEDSAMYFCASDYYNEQFFGPGTRLTVL.